This entry is about one T cell receptor (beta chain). The antigen remains undetermined. The source of the sample is a study of regulatory dendritic cells for organ transplantation. About the study: Monocytes received vitamin D3 on days 0 and 4, IL-10 on day 4.

Clones were read by immunoSEQ multiplex PCR, and TCRdb kept only the in-frame ones, dropping some. The table includes some 11,000 clones, nearly 80% detected once. Allogeneic regulatory or mature dendritic cells were co-cultured for 5 days with CFSE-labeled sorted T cells at 1:10. The CDR3 is 10 residues long. V lost 4 bases, J lost 9 bases, and 6 bases lay in between. Germline CDR1 SGHRS, CDR2 YFSETQ. This chain connects TRBV5-1 to TRBJ2-3, with D perhaps TRBD2 (6 bases). This TCR was recovered from a human donor in good health. The sequenced sample consisted of naive CD8+ T cells from blood cultured with regulatory dendritic cells. This sample's subset: CD45RA+ naive T cells. CDR3 DNA sequence: TGCGCCAGCAGCGGGAGGACGCAGTATTTT. Residues: CASSGRTQYF.